What follows is one T cell receptor beta chain and its context. Its matching antigen is unknown. The entry originates in a study of shared clonotypes between healthy human individuals. Terminally differentiated effector memory CD45RA+ cells were excluded from the naive CD8 cells, which were CD45RO-negative and positively selected for CCR7. Healthy HIV-negative adults with no recent acute infections or vaccinations were recruited as donors. V lost 5 bases and J lost 0, with 10 bases in between. CDR1 and CDR2 from the germline V gene are SEHNR and FQNEAQ (reference sequence). The CDR3 runs to 14 residues. Study-wide findings and caveats: Only blood was sampled; tissue repertoires likely differ. Among non-shared clonotypes, generation probabilities were lower than among those shared by all four donors.

An approximately 180 ng quantity of DNA, 32,000 or so T cell genomes, went into the sorted-subset replicate PCRs. Some clones are missing from TCRdb's copy, which holds only in-frame ones; the method was immunoSEQ multiplex PCR. The sample holds around 600,000 clones, roughly 95% seen once. Sequencing was carried out using naive CD8+ T cells sorted from blood. This sequence was found in a woman aged 30 to 39 in good health. V and J are TRBV7-9 and TRBJ1-2, with D unresolved. Here the CDR3 DNA reads TGTGCCAGCAGCCCTTCAGAGACTAACTATGGCTACACCTTC. This gives the protein CASSPSETNYGYTF.